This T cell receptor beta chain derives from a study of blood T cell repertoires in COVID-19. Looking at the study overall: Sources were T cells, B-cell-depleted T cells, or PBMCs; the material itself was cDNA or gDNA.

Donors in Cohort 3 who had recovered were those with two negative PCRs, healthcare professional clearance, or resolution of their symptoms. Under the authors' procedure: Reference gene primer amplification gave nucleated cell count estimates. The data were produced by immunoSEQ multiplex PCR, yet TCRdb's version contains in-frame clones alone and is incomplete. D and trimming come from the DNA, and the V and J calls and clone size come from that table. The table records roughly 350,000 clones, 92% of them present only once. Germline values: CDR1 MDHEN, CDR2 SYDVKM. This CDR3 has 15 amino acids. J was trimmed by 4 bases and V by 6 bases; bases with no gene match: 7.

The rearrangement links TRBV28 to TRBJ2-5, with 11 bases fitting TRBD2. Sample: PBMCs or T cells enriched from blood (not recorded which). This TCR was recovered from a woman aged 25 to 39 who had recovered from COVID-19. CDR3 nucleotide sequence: TGTGCCAGCAGCCACGCCGGGACTAGCGGAGAGACCCAGTACTTC. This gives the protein CASSHAGTSGETQYF.